A selection of T cell receptor beta chains follows, all from one sample in a study of blood T cells in healthy people across ages. Each CDR3 protein is one row after TCRdb ran MiXCR on the 5' RACE reads. The sample shows about 730,000 distinct CDR3 sequences, roughly 47% of them seen only once. Sequencing was performed on blood. The origin of the receptors is a woman aged 55-69 years in good health. The CDR3 runs from the conserved cysteine through the conserved F or W. D genes are given only for firm matches. Clone size appears in some rows only: once, few, many, or a class for an expanded clone.

j_call | v_call | clone_size | d_call | cdr3_nt | cdr3_aa
TRBJ1-5 | TRBV12-3/TRBV12-4 | NA | NA | TGTGCCAGCAGGGGAAGGATAGGCAATCAGCCCCAGCATTTT | CASRGRIGNQPQHF
TRBJ1-2 | TRBV27 | NA | NA | TGTGCCAGCAGTCGGGGGGCGTATGATGGCTACACCTTC | CASSRGAYDGYTF
TRBJ2-7 | TRBV19 | NA | NA | TGTGCCAGTAGCTACCAGGGACCGCCGATGCACTACGAGCAGTACTTC | CASSYQGPPMHYEQYF
TRBJ1-4 | TRBV15 | NA | NA | TGTGCCACCAGCAGAGGAAGTGCCCAGCCGGATGAAAAACTGTTTTTT | CATSRGSAQPDEKLFF
TRBJ2-5 | TRBV6-6 | NA | NA | TGTGCCAGCAGTTTGGGTGTTACCGGGCAAGAGACCCAGTACTTC | CASSLGVTGQETQYF
TRBJ2-7 | TRBV12-3/TRBV12-4 | few | NA | TGTGCCAGCAACGACGGGTACAATGAGCAGTACTTC | CASNDGYNEQYF
TRBJ2-3 | TRBV7-2 | few | TRBD2 | TGTGCCAGCAGCCCCGGGCTAGCGGGGGTGCACACAGATACGCAGTATTTT | CASSPGLAGVHTDTQYF
TRBJ2-5 | TRBV18 | NA | NA | TGTGCCAGCTTCCGGACGGTGGGAGAGACCCAGTACTTC | CASFRTVGETQYF
TRBJ2-1 | TRBV6-2/TRBV6-3 | once | NA | TGTGCCAGCAGTTACTTCCATTGCAATGAGCAGTTCTTC | CASSYFHCNEQFF
TRBJ2-3 | TRBV5-8 | NA | NA | TGTGCCAGCAGCTTGGGAGCGGAAGATACGCAGTATTTT | CASSLGAEDTQYF
TRBJ2-1 | TRBV3-1 | NA | NA | TGTGCCAGCAGCCAGGGGGACTTTTTCTCCGACAATGAGCAGTTCTTC | CASSQGDFFSDNEQFF
TRBJ2-1 | TRBV7-9 | few | TRBD2 | TGTGCCAGCACCCCAATAGGACTAGCGGGGAATGAGCAGTTCTTC | CASTPIGLAGNEQFF
TRBJ1-1 | TRBV7-3 | NA | NA | TGTGCCAGCAGCTTAACGGAGGGGAACACTGAAGCTTTCTTT | CASSLTEGNTEAFF
TRBJ2-7 | TRBV20-1 | NA | TRBD1 | TGCAGTGCCCACGTCCCGACAGGGTATTTGTACGAGCAGTACTTC | CSAHVPTGYLYEQYF
TRBJ2-7 | TRBV4-2 | few | NA | TGTGCCAGCAGCCAAGATGCGGGGTTCTCCTACGAGCAGTACTTC | CASSQDAGFSYEQYF
TRBJ2-7 | TRBV2 | few | NA | TGTGCCAGCAGTGACCCGGGGGAGAACTCCTACGAGCAGTACTTC | CASSDPGENSYEQYF
TRBJ1-2 | TRBV18 | few | TRBD1 | TGTGCCAGCTCACCGACCGGGACAGAATCCCCTCACACCTTC | CASSPTGTESPHTF
TRBJ2-5 | TRBV6-1 | few | TRBD1 | TGTGCCAGCAGTCCGAAGGGGGCTGTCGTGGGACAAGAGACCCAGTACTTC | CASSPKGAVVGQETQYF
TRBJ2-7 | TRBV6-5 | NA | NA | TGTGCCAGCAGTTACTCGGGCGACCCATCCTACAATGAGCAGTACTTC | CASSYSGDPSYNEQYF
TRBJ2-1 | TRBV6-4 | NA | TRBD2 | TGTGCCAGCAACGAGGGACTAGCGGACAATGAGCAGTTCTTC | CASNEGLADNEQFF
TRBJ2-7 | TRBV5-4 | NA | NA | TGTGCCTGCAGCATTCCAAGTGCGTACGAGCAGTACTTC | CACSIPSAYEQYF
TRBJ2-7 | TRBV20-1 | NA | NA | TGCAGTGCTAGACTGGACCACTACGAGCAGTACTTC | CSARLDHYEQYF
TRBJ2-7 | TRBV15 | NA | NA | TGTGCCACCAGCACAGGCTCTGGTGCCTTGGGAGAGCAGTACTTC | CATSTGSGALGEQYF
TRBJ2-7 | TRBV20-1 | NA | TRBD1 | TGCAGTGCTAACGACAGGGGCGGACAATTACTCGAGCAGTACTTC | CSANDRGGQLLEQYF
TRBJ1-2 | TRBV4-2 | few | NA | TGTGCCAGCAGCCAAGATCCTGGGCAGAGAAATGGCTACACCTTC | CASSQDPGQRNGYTF
TRBJ2-1 | TRBV12-3/TRBV12-4 | many | TRBD1 | TGTGCCAGCACCCCTAACAGGGGGCATCAAGGTGAGCAGTTCTTC | CASTPNRGHQGEQFF
TRBJ1-2 | TRBV7-9 | few | NA | TGTGCCAGCAGCCAAGGAGGGAACAACTATGGCTACACCTTC | CASSQGGNNYGYTF
TRBJ2-3 | TRBV20-1 | few | NA | TGCAGTGCTAGAAGTTCGGCAGGGGTCAGGACAGATACGCAGTATTTT | CSARSSAGVRTDTQYF
TRBJ2-1 | TRBV6-2/TRBV6-3 | many | TRBD2 | TGTGCCAGCAGTTCGCCGGGACTAGCGGGAGGAGTAAATGAGCAGTTCTTC | CASSSPGLAGGVNEQFF
TRBJ1-2 | TRBV9 | NA | NA | TGTGCCAGCAGCGCGATGGGGCAGGGCCCTAACTATGGCTACACCTTC | CASSAMGQGPNYGYTF
TRBJ2-5 | TRBV29-1 | NA | NA | TGCAGCGTCGACGGCGGGACAGCGCAAGAGACCCAGTACTTC | CSVDGGTAQETQYF
TRBJ1-2 | TRBV7-2 | few | NA | TGTGCCAGCAGCTTAGGCCCGGGCCAGGATTATGGCTACACCTTC | CASSLGPGQDYGYTF
TRBJ1-1 | TRBV4-2 | many | NA | TGTGCCAGCAGCCAGTCGACAGGAGACACTGAAGCTTTCTTT | CASSQSTGDTEAFF
TRBJ2-7 | TRBV6-1 | NA | TRBD1 | TGTGCCAGCAGCGGGGACAGATTACTAGCCTACGAGCAGTACTTC | CASSGDRLLAYEQYF
TRBJ2-1 | TRBV20-1 | many | NA | TGCAGTGCTAGACCGACTACTTACAATGAGCAGTTCTTC | CSARPTTYNEQFF
TRBJ2-1 | TRBV6-2/TRBV6-3 | NA | TRBD2 | TGTGCCAGCAGAAGACTAGCCGACAATGAGCAGTTCTTC | CASRRLADNEQFF
TRBJ1-1 | TRBV7-2 | NA | TRBD1 | TGTGCCAGCAGCTTAGCGTTTCAGGGGGCAGGTGAAGCTTTCTTT | CASSLAFQGAGEAFF
TRBJ1-1 | TRBV10-3 | NA | NA | TGTGCCATCAGTGAAGAGGGACAACAGAACACTGAAGCTTTCTTT | CAISEEGQQNTEAFF
TRBJ1-2 | TRBV20-1 | few | NA | TGCAGTGCTAGAGACTACGGCGGAGGAGGCTACACCTTC | CSARDYGGGGYTF
TRBJ2-1 | TRBV10-3 | NA | TRBD2 | TGTGCCATCAGTGGGACTAGTATTATGGGGACCCAGTTCTTC | CAISGTSIMGTQFF
TRBJ2-1 | TRBV7-3 | NA | TRBD1 | TGTGCCAGCAGCTTAAACGGACAGGGGGTTTACAGTGAGCAGTTCTTC | CASSLNGQGVYSEQFF
TRBJ2-7 | TRBV3-1 | once | NA | TGTACCAGCAGCCAAGGGGTCGGCTCCTACGAGCAGTACTTC | CTSSQGVGSYEQYF
TRBJ1-2 | TRBV29-1 | NA | NA | TGCAGCGTTGAAGATCAGATGGGCTTCACCTTC | CSVEDQMGFTF
TRBJ2-1 | TRBV13 | NA | NA | TGTGCCAGCAGCCCCAGACAGATTTCCTACAATGAGCAGTTCTTC | CASSPRQISYNEQFF
TRBJ2-1 | TRBV20-1 | few | TRBD2 | TGCAGTGCGGCGCCGGGACTAGGTTTAGTTCATGAGCAGTTCTTC | CSAAPGLGLVHEQFF
TRBJ2-1 | TRBV15 | few | NA | TGTGCCACCAGCGGGATTAGCGGAAGCTCCTACAATGAGCAGTTCTTC | CATSGISGSSYNEQFF
TRBJ2-5 | TRBV7-3 | NA | TRBD2 | TGTGCCAGCAGCTTACTTGGGGGACTAGCGGGAGCTGGGGAGCAGTACTTC | CASSLLGGLAGAGEQYF
TRBJ2-7 | TRBV6-2/TRBV6-3 | few | TRBD2 | TGTGCCAGCTATGACCCTAGCGGTCACTACGAGCAGTACTTC | CASYDPSGHYEQYF
TRBJ2-3 | TRBV6-7 | once | TRBD2 | TGTGCCAGCAGTCACGAGCGGGGCCCTAGCACAGATACGCAGTATTTT | CASSHERGPSTDTQYF
TRBJ2-7 | TRBV3-1 | few | NA | TGTGCCAGCAGCCAATCGGGACGGCCCGACGAGCAGTACTTC | CASSQSGRPDEQYF
TRBJ2-7 | TRBV5-5 | many | TRBD2 | TGTGCCAGCAGCTTGGCGGATGTCGCCGGGGGGGAGCAGTACTTC | CASSLADVAGGEQYF
TRBJ1-4 | TRBV29-1 | few | NA | TGCAGCGTTGCCCTGGCTAATGAAAAACTGTTTTTT | CSVALANEKLFF
TRBJ2-5 | TRBV10-3 | many | NA | TGTGCCATCAGTGGAAGAGATCAAGAGACCCAGTACTTC | CAISGRDQETQYF
TRBJ1-2 | TRBV4-1 | NA | NA | TGCGCCAGCAGCCAAGAGGAGGCAGTCCTTCGGGGTGGCTACACCTTC | CASSQEEAVLRGGYTF
TRBJ2-3 | TRBV29-1 | many | NA | TGCAGCGCTCCGACAGCCACAGATACGCAGTATTTT | CSAPTATDTQYF